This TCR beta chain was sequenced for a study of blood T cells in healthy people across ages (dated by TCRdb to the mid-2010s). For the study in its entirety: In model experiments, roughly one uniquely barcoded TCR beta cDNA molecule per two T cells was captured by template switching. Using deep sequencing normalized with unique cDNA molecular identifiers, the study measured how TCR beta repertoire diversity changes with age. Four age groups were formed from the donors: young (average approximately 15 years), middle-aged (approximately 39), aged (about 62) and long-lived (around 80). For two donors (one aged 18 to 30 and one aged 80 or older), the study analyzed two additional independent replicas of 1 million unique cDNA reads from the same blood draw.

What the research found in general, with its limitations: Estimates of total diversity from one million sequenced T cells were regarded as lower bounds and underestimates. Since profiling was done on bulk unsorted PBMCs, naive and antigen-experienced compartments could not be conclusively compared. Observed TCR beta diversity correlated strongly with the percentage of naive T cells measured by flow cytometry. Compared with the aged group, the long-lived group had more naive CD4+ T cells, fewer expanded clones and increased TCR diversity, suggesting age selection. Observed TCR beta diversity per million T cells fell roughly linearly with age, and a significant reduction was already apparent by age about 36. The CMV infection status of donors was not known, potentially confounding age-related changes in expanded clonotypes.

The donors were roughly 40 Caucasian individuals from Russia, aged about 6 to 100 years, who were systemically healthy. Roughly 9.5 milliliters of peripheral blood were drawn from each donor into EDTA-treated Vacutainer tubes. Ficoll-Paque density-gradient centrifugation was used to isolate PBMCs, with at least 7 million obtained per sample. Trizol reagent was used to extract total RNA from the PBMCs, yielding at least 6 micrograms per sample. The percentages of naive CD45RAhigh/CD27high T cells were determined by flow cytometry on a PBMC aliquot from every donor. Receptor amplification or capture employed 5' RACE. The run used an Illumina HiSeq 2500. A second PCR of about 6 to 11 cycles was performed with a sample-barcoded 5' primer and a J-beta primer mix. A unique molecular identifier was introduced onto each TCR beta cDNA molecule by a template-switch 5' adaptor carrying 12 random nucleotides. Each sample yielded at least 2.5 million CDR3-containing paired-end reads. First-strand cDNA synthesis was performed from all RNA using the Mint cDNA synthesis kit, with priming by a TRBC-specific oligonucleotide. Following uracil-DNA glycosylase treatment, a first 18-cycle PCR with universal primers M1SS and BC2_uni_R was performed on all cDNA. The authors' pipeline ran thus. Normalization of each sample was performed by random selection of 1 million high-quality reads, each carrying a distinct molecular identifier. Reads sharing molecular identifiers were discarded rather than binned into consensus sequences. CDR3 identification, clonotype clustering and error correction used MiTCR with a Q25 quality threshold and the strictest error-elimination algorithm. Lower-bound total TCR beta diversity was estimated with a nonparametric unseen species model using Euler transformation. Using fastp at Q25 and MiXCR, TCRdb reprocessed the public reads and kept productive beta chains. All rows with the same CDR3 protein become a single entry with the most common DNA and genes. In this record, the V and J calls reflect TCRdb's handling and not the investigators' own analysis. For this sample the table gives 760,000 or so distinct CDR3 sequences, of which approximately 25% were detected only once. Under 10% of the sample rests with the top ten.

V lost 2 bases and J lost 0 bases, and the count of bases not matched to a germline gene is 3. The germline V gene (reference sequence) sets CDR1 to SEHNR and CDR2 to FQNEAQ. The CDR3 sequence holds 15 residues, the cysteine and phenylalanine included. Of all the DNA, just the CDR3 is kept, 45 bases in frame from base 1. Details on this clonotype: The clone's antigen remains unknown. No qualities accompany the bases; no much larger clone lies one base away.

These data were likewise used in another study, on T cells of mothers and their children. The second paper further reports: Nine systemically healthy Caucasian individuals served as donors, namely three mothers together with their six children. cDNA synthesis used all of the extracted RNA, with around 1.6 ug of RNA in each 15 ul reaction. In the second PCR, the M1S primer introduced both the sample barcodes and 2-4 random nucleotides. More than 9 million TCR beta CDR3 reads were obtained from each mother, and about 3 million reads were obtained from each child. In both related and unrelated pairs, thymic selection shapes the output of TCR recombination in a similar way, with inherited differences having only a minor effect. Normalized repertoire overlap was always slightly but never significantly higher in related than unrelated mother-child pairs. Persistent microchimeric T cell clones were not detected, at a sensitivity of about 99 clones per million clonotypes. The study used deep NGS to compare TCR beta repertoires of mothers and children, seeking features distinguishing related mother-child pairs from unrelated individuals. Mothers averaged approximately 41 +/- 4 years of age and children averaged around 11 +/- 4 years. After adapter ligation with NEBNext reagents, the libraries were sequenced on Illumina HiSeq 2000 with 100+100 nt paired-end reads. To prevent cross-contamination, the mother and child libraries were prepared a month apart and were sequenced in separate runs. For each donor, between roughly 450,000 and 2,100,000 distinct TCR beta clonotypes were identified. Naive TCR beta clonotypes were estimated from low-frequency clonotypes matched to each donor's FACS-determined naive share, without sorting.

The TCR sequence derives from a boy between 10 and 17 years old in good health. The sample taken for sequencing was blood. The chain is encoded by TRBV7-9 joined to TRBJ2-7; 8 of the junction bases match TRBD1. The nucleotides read TGTGCCAGCAGCTTATACGGGACAGGCTCCTACGAGCAGTACTTC. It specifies CASSLYGTGSYEQYF.